Given below is one T cell receptor (beta chain) in context. Germline V CDR1 and CDR2: LNHNV, YYDKDF (reference sequence). Trimming shortened V by 5 bases and J by 3 bases, and 20 bases separated the two germline ends. The CDR3 contains 16 residues. CD45RO negativity and positive selection for CCR7 defined naive CD8 cells, a population that excluded terminally differentiated effector memory CD45RA+ cells. Original handling: Junction-only immunoSEQ data arrived without quality scores, meaning filtering differed. The data were produced by immunoSEQ multiplex PCR, yet TCRdb's version contains in-frame clones alone and is incomplete. V and J calls and clone size are given by that table; D and trimming were obtained from the DNA. The sample consists of over 2,000,000 clones, roughly 95% of them appearing once. This entry comes from a study of shared clonotypes between healthy human individuals. Study-level information: Every donor yielded three CD4 naive, three CD4 memory, two CD8 naive and one CD8 memory plate.

The source material was naive CD8+ T cells from PBMCs. The clonotype was recovered from a man younger than 35 in good health. Some clones in this sample may be carry-over from other donors' samples. The chain is built from TRBV15 and TRBJ2-7, with D perhaps matching TRBD1 (5 bases). The CDR3 loop is CATSPRTGRAYYEQYF. CDR3 nucleotides: TGTGCCACCAGCCCCAGAACCGGCAGGGCTTACTACGAGCAGTACTTC.